Listed here is a single TCR beta chain. Sequencing was performed with immunoSEQ multiplex PCR; in TCRdb, only in-frame clones are kept and a portion is missing. The sample has approximately 2,300 clones; 95% to 96% are singletons. The CDR3 totals 15 residues. Germline V gene sequence: CDR1 SGHTA, CDR2 FQGTGA. The V gene end was trimmed by 2 bases and the J gene end by 1 base; junction bases not matched to a gene: 4. This specimen comes from a study of control samples from healthy donors and cancer patients. The specimen was PBMCs. The clonotype originates from a man between 65 and 85 years old with colorectal cancer. The genes are TRBV7-3 and TRBJ1-2; 7 bases are shared with TRBD1. CDR3 nucleotide sequence: TGTGCCAGCAGCTTATCCGGGACAGTTAACTATGGCTACACCTTC. Translation gives CASSLSGTVNYGYTF.